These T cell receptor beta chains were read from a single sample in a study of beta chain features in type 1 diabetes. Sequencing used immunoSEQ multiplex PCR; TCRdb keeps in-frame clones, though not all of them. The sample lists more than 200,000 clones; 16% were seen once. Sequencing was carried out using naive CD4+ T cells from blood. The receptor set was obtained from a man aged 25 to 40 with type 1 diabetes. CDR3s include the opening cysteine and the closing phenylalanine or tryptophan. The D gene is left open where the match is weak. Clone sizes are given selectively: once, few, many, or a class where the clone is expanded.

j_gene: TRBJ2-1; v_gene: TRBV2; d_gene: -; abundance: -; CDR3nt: TGTGCCAGCAGGGGAGGCAATGAGCAGTTCTTC; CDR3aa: CASRGGNEQFF
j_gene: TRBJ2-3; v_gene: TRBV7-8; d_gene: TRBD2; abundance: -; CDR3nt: TGTGCCAGCAGCCTCAGGACTAGCGTAGATACGCAGTATTTT; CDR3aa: CASSLRTSVDTQYF
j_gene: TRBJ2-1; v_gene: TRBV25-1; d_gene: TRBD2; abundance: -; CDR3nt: TGTGCCAGCAGTGGACCGGGACTAGGGCGTAAGCAGTTCTTC; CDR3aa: CASSGPGLGRKQFF
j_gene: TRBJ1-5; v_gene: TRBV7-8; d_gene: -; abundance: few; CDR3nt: TGTGCCAGCAGCTTGGGGGATCAGCCCCAGCATTTT; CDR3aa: CASSLGDQPQHF
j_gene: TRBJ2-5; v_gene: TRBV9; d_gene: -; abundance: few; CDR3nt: TGTGCCAGCAGCGTTTCAGAATCTACGACCCAGTACTTC; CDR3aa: CASSVSESTTQYF
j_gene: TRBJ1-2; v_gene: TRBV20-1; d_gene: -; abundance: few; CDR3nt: TGCAGTGCTACCCAGGGGTATGGCTACACCTTC; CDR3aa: CSATQGYGYTF
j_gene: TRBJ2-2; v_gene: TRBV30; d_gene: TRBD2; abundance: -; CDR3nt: TGTGCCTGGACTAGCGGGAATACCGGGGAGCTGTTTTTT; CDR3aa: CAWTSGNTGELFF
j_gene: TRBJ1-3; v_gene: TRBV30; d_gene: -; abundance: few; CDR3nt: TGTGCCTGGAGCCCCACTGGGGACACCATATATTTT; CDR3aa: CAWSPTGDTIYF
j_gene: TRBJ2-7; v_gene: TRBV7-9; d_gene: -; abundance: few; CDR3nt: TGTGCCAGCAGCATCAATGGTGAGCAGTACTTC; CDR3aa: CASSINGEQYF
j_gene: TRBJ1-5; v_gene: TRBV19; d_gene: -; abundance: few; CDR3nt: TGTGCCAGTAGTATCCAGGCGACAGCGGGATTGCATTTT; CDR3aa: CASSIQATAGLHF
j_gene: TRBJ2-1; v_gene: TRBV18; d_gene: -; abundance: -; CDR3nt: TGTGCCAGCTCACCGAGGGACACAAAGGGGAGCAATGAGCAGTTCTTC; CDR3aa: CASSPRDTKGSNEQFF
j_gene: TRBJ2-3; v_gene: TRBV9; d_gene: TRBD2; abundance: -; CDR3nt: TGTGCCAGCAGCGTAGGACTAGCGGGAGGGGCAGATACGCAGTATTTT; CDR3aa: CASSVGLAGGADTQYF
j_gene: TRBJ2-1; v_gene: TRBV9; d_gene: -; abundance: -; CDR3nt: TGTGCCAGCAGCGTGAGGATGGAGGATGAGCAGTTCTTC; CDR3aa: CASSVRMEDEQFF
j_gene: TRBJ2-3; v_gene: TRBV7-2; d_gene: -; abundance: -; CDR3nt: TGTGCCAGCAGCTTAACCTACACAGATACGCAGTATTTT; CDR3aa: CASSLTYTDTQYF
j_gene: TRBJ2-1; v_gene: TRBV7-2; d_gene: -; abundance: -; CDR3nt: TGTGCCAGCAGCATCAGTGGAACCTACAATGAGCAGTTCTTC; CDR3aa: CASSISGTYNEQFF
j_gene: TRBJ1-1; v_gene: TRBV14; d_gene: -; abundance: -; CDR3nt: TGTGCCAGCAGCCAGGGTAACACTGAAGCTTTCTTT; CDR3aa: CASSQGNTEAFF
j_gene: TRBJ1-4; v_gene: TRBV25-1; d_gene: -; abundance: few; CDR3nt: TGTGCCAGCAGTGGGGGCCCGGGGTCTCCTAATGAAAAACTGTTTTTT; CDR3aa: CASSGGPGSPNEKLFF
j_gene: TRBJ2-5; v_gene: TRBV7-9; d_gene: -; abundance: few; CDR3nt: TGTGCCAGCATCTCAGGGCGGAACACCCAAGAGACCCAGTACTTC; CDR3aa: CASISGRNTQETQYF
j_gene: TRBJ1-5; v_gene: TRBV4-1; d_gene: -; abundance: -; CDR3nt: TGCGCCAGCAGCCTCATAGGGTTTCAGCCCCAGCATTTT; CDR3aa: CASSLIGFQPQHF
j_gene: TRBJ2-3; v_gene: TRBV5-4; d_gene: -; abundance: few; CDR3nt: TGTGCCTCCAGGGCCACTTCTACCACAGATACGCAGTATTTT; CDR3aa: CASRATSTTDTQYF
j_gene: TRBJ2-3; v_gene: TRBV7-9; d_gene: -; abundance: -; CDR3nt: TGTGCCAGCAGCTTTAGAGGGGCTGGTACGCAGTATTTT; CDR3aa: CASSFRGAGTQYF
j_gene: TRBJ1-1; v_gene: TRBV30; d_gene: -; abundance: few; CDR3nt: TGTGCCTGGAGTAGGCAGCTGAACACTGAAGCTTTCTTT; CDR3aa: CAWSRQLNTEAFF
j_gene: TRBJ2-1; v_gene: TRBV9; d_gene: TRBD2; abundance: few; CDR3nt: TGTGCCAGCAGTTCGACTAGCGGGATTTCCTACAATGAGCAGTTCTTC; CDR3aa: CASSSTSGISYNEQFF
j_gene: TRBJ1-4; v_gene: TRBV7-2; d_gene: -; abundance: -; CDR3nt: TGTGCCAGCAGCCCTGACAGTATTAATGAAAAACTGTTTTTT; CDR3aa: CASSPDSINEKLFF
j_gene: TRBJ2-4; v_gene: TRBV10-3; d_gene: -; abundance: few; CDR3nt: TGTGCCATCAGTGAGATCGGGACCCTAGGAGGGGCCAAAAACATTCAGTACTTC; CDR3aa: CAISEIGTLGGAKNIQYF
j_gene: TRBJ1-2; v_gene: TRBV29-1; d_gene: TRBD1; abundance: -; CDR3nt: TGCAGCGTTCGGACAGGGATTAACTATGGCTACACCTTC; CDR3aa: CSVRTGINYGYTF
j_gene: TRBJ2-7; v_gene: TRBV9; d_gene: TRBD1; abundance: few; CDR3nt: TGTGCCAGCAGCGGATCGACAGGGTGGACCTACGAGCAGTACTTC; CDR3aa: CASSGSTGWTYEQYF
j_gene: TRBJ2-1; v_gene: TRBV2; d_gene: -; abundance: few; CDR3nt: TGTGCCAGCAGGGACTATGGTGAGCAGTTCTTC; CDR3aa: CASRDYGEQFF
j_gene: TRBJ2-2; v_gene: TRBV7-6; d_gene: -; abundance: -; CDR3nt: TGTGCCAGCAGCTTATCGTGGTGGCGGCGGAGTGGAGACGGGGAGCTGTTTTTT; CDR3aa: CASSLSWWRRSGDGELFF
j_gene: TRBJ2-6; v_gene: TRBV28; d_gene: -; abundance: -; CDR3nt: TGTGCCTCCGCTCGACGCTCTGGGGCCAACGTCCTGACTTTC; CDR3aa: CASARRSGANVLTF
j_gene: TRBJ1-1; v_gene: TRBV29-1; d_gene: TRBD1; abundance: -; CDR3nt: TGCAGCGTTGGCGACAGGGGGACTGAAGCTTTCTTT; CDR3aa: CSVGDRGTEAFF
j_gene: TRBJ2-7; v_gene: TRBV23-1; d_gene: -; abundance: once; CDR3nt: TGCGCCAGCAGTCAAAAAAAAACAGCCTACGAGCAGTACTTC; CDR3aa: CASSQKKTAYEQYF
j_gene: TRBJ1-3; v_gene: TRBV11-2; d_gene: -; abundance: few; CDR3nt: TGTGCCAGCAGCCCCCGGGGGGATCATGGAAACACCATATATTTT; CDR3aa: CASSPRGDHGNTIYF
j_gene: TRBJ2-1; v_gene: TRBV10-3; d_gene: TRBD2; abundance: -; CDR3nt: TGTGCCATCAGTGATCTAGCGGGAGGGCCGAATGAGCAGTTCTTC; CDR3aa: CAISDLAGGPNEQFF
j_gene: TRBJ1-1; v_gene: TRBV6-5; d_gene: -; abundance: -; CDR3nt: TGTGCCAGCAGTTACTCGGTGAACACTGAAGCTTTCTTT; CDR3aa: CASSYSVNTEAFF